This T cell receptor (beta chain) was captured in a study of cytomegalovirus exposure and HLA in healthy donors. Study-level background: Out of 398 genotyped donors, roughly 80% belonged to the Caucasian-associated ancestry cluster. Study-level results: Sequencing probably produced one cluster of sequence variants that were highly shared. Cytomegalovirus association was listed for 164 TCR beta chains. Later analysis found that TCR beta chains associated with HLA were more clonally expanded than other, equally common chains.

Points on this clone: Its antigen is not known. This specimen includes other DNA sequences encoding the same CDR3.

Researchers ran the PCR with 60 Vbeta and 13 Jbeta primers. The repertoire was sequenced with immunoSEQ multiplex PCR; TCRdb's copy has only in-frame clones and lacks some. The repertoire consists of about 77,000 clones, with about four fifths occurring once and the leading ten covering around 3.5%. Trimming pared 4 bases from V and 7 bases from J, leaving 8 bases between. CDR1 and CDR2 from the germline V gene are MNHNS and SASEGT. This CDR3 contains 11 residues. The sequencing input was PBMCs. The chain links TRBV6-1 to TRBJ2-7; a weak D match, TRBD1 (6 bases). The receptor was derived from a man aged 40-49 years in good health and CMV-seronegative. CDR3 sequence (DNA): TGTGCCAGCAGTGTGGGGGCTGAGCAGTACTTC. It is translated as CASSVGAEQYF.